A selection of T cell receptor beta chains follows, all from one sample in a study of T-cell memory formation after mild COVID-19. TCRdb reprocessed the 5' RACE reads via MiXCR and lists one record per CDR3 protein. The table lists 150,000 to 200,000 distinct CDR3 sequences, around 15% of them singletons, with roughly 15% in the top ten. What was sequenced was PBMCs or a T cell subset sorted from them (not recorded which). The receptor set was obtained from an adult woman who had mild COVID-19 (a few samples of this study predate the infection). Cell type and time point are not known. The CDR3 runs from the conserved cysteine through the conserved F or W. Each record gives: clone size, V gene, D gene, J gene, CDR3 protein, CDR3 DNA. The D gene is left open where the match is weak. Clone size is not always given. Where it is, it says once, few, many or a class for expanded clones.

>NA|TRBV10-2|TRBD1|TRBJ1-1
CASKPGGNEAFF
TGCGCCAGCAAGCCAGGGGGCAATGAAGCTTTCTTT
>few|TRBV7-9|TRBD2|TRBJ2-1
CASTLGSGNGNEQFF
TGTGCCAGCACCCTGGGGAGCGGGAATGGCAATGAGCAGTTCTTC
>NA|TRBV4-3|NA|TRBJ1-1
CASSQVLLGTEAFF
TGCGCCAGCAGCCAAGTGCTCCTGGGGACTGAAGCTTTCTTT
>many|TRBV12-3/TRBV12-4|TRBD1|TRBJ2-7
CASSPGQAREQYF
TGTGCCAGCAGCCCGGGACAGGCACGCGAGCAGTACTTC
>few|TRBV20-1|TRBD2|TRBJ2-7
CSARAGVTSGSGEEQYF
TGCAGTGCTAGAGCTGGGGTGACTAGCGGGAGTGGGGAGGAGCAGTACTTC
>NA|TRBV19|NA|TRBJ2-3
CASSIYKLEGTDTQYF
TGTGCCAGTAGTATTTATAAGTTAGAGGGCACAGATACGCAGTATTTT
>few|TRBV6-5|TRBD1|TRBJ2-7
CASSYRDRGLEQYF
TGTGCCAGCAGTTACCGGGACAGGGGGCTGGAGCAGTACTTC
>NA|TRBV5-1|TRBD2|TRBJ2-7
CASSLGGATDSYEQYF
TGCGCCAGCAGCCTGGGAGGGGCTACCGACTCCTACGAGCAGTACTTC
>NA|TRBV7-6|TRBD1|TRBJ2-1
CASRTPGQGSNEQFF
TGTGCCAGCAGAACGCCGGGACAGGGGAGCAATGAGCAGTTCTTC
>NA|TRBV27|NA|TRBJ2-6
CASSLTTGAGANVLTF
TGTGCCAGCAGTTTGACGACGGGCGCTGGGGCCAACGTCCTGACTTTC
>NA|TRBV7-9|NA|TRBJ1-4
CASSLGNLPGPPVATNEKLFF
TGTGCCAGCAGCTTAGGGAACCTTCCGGGACCTCCGGTTGCAACTAATGAAAAACTGTTTTTT
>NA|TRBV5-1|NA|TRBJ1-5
CASSLEWRQPQHF
TGCGCCAGCAGCTTGGAGTGGCGCCAGCCCCAGCATTTT
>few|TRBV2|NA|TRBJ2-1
CASQGRSGRLEQFF
TGTGCCAGTCAGGGGCGGTCGGGACGGTTGGAGCAGTTCTTC
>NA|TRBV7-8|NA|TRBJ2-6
CASSLVLGSGANVLTF
TGTGCCAGCAGCTTAGTTTTAGGCTCTGGGGCCAACGTCCTGACTTTC
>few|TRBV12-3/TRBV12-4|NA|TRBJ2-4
CASSPLTGMENIQYF
TGTGCCAGCAGTCCACTCACAGGGATGGAAAACATTCAGTACTTC
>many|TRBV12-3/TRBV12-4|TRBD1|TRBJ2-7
CASSRTGVSYEQYF
TGTGCCAGCAGTCGGACAGGGGTCAGCTACGAGCAGTACTTC